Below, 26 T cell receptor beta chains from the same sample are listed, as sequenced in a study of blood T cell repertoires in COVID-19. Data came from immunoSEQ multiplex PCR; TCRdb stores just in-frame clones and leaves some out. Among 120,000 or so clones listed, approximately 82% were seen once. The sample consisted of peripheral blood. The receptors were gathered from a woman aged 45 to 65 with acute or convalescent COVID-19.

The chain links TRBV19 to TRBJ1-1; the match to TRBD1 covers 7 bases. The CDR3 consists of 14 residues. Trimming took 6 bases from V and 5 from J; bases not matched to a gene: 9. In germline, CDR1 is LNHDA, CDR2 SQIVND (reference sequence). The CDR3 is CASSSFRGATEAFF. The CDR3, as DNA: TGTGCCAGTAGCTCTTTCAGGGGGGCGACTGAAGCTTTCTTT.

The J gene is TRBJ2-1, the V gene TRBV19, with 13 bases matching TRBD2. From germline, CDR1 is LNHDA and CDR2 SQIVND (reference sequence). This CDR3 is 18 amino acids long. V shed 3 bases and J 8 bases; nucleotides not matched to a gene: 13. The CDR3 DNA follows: TGTGCCAGTAGTATTTTTCACAAAAGGACTAGCGGGAGAGATGAGCAGTTCTTC. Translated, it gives CASSIFHKRTSGRDEQFF.

In DNA form, the CDR3 reads TGTGCCAGCAGTTTTAGCGGGGGTAGCACAGATACGCAGTATTTT. Translating it yields CASSFSGGSTDTQYF. The V and J genes are TRBV6-5 and TRBJ2-3, with 9 bases lining up with TRBD2. J lost 0 bases, V lost 4 bases, and 2 bases had no gene match. Germline loops: CDR1 MNHEY, CDR2 SVGAGI. The length of the CDR3 is 15 residues.

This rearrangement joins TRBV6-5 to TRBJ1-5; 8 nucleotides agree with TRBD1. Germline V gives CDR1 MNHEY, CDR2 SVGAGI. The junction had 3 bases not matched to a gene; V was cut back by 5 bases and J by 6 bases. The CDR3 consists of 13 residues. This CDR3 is CASSRQGIQPQHF. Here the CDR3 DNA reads TGTGCCAGCAGTCGACAGGGGATTCAGCCCCAGCATTTT.

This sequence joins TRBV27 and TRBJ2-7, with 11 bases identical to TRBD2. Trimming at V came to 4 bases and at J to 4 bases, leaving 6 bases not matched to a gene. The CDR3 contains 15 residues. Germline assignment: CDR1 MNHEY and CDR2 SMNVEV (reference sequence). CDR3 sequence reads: CASSSRLAGSYEQYF. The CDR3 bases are TGTGCCAGCAGTTCAAGACTAGCGGGGAGTTACGAGCAGTACTTC.

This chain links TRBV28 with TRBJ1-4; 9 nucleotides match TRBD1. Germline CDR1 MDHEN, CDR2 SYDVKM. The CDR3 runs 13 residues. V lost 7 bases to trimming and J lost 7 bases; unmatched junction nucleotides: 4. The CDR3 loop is CASNTGGTEKLFF. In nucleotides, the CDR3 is TGTGCCAGCAATACAGGGGGCACTGAAAAACTGTTTTTT.

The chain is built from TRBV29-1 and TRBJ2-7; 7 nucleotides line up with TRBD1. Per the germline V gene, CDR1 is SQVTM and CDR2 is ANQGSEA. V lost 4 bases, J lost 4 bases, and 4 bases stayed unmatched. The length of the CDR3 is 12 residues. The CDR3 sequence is CSVGGQAYEQYF. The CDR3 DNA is TGCAGCGTTGGAGGACAGGCATACGAGCAGTACTTC.

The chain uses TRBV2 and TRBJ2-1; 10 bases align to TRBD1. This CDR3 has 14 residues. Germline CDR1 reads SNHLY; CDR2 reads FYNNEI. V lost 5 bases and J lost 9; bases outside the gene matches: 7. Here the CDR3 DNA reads TGTGCCAGCAGTCGGGACAGGGGTTACGGTGAGCAGTTCTTC. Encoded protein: CASSRDRGYGEQFF. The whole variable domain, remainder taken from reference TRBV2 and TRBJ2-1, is EPEVTQTPSHQVTQMGQEVILRCVPISNHLYFYWYRQILGQKVEFLVSFYNNEISEKSEIFDDQFSVERPDGSNFTLKIRSTKLEDSAMYFCASSRDRGYGEQFFGPGTRLTVL.

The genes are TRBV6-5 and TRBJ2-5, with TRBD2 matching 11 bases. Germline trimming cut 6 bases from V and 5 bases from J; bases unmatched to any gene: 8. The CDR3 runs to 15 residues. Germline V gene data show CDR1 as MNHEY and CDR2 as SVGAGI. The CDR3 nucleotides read TGTGCCAGCAGGGTACTAGCGGGAGCTCCCGAGACCCAGTACTTC. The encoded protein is CASRVLAGAPETQYF.

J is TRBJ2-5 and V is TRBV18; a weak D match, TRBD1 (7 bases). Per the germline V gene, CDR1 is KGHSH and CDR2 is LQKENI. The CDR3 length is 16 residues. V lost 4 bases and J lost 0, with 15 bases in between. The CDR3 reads CASSRGDRKYQETQYF. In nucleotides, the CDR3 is TGTGCCAGCTCACGCGGGGACAGAAAGTACCAAGAGACCCAGTACTTC.

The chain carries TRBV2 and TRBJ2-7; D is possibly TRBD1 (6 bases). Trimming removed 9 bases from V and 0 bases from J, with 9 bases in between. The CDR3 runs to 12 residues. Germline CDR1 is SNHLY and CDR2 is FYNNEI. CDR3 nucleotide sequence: TGTGCCAGTACAGGGTACTCCTACGAGCAGTACTTC. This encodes CASTGYSYEQYF.

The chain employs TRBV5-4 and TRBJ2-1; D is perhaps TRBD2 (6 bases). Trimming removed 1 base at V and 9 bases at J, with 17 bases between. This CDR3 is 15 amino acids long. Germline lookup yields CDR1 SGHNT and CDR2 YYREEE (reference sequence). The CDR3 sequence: CASSLRRERLGEQFF. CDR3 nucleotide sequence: TGTGCCAGCAGCTTGAGACGGGAGAGGCTTGGTGAGCAGTTCTTC.

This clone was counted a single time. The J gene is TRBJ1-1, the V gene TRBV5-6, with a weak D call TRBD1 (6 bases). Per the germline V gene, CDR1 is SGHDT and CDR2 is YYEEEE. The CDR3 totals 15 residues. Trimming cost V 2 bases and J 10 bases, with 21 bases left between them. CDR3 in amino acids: CASSLQGFLYSSAFF. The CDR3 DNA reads TGTGCCAGCAGCTTACAGGGATTCTTGTACTCCTCAGCTTTCTTT.

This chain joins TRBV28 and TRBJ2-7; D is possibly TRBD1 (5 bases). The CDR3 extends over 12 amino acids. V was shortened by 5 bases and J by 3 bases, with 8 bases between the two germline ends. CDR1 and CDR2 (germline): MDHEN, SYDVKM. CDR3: CASSRGHYEQYF. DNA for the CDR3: TGTGCCAGCAGTCGCGGACACTACGAGCAGTACTTC.

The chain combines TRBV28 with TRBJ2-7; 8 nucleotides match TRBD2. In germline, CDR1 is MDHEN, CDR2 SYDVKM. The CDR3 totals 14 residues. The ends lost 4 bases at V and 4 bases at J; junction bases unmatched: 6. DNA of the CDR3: TGTGCCAGCAGTTCTCTCGGGAGGGATTACGAGCAGTACTTC. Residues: CASSSLGRDYEQYF.

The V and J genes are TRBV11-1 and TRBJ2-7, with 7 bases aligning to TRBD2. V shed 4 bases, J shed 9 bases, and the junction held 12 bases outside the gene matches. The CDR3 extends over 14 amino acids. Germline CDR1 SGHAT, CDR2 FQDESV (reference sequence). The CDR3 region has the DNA TGTGCCAGCAGCTCCCTAGCGGTCCCTACGATGCAGTACTTC. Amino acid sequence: CASSSLAVPTMQYF.

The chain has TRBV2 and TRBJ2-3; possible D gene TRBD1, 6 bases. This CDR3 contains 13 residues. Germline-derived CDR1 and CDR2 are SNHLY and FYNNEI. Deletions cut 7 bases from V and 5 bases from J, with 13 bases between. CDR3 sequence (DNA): TGTGCCAGCAAAACAGGGATCCTAGATACGCAGTATTTT. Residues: CASKTGILDTQYF.

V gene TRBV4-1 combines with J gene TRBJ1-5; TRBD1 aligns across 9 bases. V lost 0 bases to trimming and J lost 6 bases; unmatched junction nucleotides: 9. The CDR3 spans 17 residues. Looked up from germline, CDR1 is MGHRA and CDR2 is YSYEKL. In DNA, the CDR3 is TGCGCCAGCAGCCAAGATCCTATAGGGACAGGGATTCAGCCCCAGCATTTT. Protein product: CASSQDPIGTGIQPQHF.

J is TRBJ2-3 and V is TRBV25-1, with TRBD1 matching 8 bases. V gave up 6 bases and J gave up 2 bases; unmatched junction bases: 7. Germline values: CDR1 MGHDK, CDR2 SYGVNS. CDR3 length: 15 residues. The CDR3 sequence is CASREDRAITDTQYF. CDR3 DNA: TGTGCCAGCAGAGAGGACAGGGCCATCACAGATACGCAGTATTTT.

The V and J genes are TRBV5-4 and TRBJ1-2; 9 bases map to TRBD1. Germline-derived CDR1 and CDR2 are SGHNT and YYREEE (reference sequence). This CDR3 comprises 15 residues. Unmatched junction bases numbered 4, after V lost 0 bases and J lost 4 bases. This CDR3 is CASSLEGQGFYGYTF. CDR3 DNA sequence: TGTGCCAGCAGCTTGGAAGGACAGGGGTTCTATGGCTACACCTTC.

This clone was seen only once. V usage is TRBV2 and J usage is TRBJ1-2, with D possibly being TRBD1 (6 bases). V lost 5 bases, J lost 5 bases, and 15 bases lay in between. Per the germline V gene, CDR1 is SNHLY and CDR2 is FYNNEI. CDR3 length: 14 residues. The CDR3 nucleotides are TGTGCCAGCAGTACTGAGGACAGACCGTATGGCTACACCTTC. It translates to CASSTEDRPYGYTF.

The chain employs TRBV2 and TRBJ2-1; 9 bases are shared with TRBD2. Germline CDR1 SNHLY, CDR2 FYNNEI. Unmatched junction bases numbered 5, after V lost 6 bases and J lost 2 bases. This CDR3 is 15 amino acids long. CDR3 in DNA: TGTGCCAGCAGGGGGGCTAGCGGGACCTACAATGAGCAGTTCTTC. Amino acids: CASRGASGTYNEQFF.

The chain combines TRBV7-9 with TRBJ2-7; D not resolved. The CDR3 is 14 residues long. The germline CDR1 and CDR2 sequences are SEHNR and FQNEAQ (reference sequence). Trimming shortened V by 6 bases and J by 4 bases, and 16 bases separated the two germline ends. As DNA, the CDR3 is TGTGCCAGCAGTCATGCTAGGCCGCCATACGAGCAGTACTTC. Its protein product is CASSHARPPYEQYF. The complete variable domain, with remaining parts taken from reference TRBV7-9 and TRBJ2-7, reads DTGVSQNPRHKITKRGQNVTFRCDPISEHNRLYWYRQTLGQGPEFLTYFQNEAQLEKSRLLSDRFSAERPKGSFSTLEIQRTEQGDSAMYLCASSHARPPYEQYFGPGTRLTVT.

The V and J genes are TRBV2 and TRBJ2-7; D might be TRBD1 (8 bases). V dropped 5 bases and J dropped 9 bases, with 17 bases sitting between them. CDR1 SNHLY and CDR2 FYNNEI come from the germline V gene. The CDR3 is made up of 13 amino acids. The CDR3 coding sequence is TGTGCCAGCAGTAAGGACAGGGAGGGATGGCAGTACTTC. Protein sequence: CASSKDREGWQYF.

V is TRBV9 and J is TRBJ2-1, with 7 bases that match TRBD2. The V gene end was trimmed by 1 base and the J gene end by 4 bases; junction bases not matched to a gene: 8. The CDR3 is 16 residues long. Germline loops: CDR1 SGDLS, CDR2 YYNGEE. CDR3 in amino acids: CASSVTGTILYNEQFF. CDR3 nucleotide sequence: TGTGCCAGCAGCGTAACCGGGACTATATTATACAATGAGCAGTTCTTC.

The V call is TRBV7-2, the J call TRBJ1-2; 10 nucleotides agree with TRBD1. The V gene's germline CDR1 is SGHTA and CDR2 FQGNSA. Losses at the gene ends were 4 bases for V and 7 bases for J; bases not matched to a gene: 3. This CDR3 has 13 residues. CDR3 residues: CASSSRTGGGYTF. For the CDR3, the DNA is TGTGCCAGCAGCTCCCGGACAGGGGGTGGCTACACCTTC.